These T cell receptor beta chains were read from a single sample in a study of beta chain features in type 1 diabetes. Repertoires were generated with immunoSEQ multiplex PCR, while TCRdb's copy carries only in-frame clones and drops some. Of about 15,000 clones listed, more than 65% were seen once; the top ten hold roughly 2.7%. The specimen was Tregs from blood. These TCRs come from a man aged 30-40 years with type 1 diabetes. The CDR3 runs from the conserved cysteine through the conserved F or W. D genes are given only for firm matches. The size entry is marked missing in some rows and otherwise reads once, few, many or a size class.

CDR3 protein: CASTTRQTEAFF
CDR3 DNA: TGTGCCAGCACCACGAGACAGACTGAAGCTTTCTTT
J gene: TRBJ1-1
V gene: TRBV2
clone size: NA
D gene: NA

CDR3 protein: CASSEAERARTF
CDR3 DNA: TGTGCCAGCAGTGAAGCGGAGCGGGCGCGTACCTTC
J gene: TRBJ1-2
V gene: TRBV2
clone size: NA
D gene: NA

CDR3 protein: CASSSQGAGNYNEQFF
CDR3 DNA: TGTGCCAGCAGCTCCCAAGGGGCAGGAAACTACAATGAGCAGTTCTTC
J gene: TRBJ2-1
V gene: TRBV11-2
clone size: NA
D gene: NA

CDR3 protein: CASSEDRRNQPQHF
CDR3 DNA: TGTGCCAGCAGTGAGGACAGGCGCAATCAGCCCCAGCATTTT
J gene: TRBJ1-5
V gene: TRBV6-5
clone size: few
D gene: TRBD1

CDR3 protein: CASSRDYSPTYEQYF
CDR3 DNA: TGTGCCAGCAGTAGGGACTACTCTCCTACCTACGAGCAGTACTTC
J gene: TRBJ2-7
V gene: TRBV6-5
clone size: NA
D gene: TRBD2

CDR3 protein: CAWTMGPGRSYEQYF
CDR3 DNA: TGTGCCTGGACCATGGGACCAGGGAGGTCCTACGAGCAGTACTTC
J gene: TRBJ2-7
V gene: TRBV30
clone size: few
D gene: NA

CDR3 protein: CSVAGPSYEQYF
CDR3 DNA: TGCAGCGTTGCAGGGCCCTCCTACGAGCAGTACTTC
J gene: TRBJ2-7
V gene: TRBV29-1
clone size: NA
D gene: NA

CDR3 protein: CASSLNSRYQETQYF
CDR3 DNA: TGTGCCAGCAGCTTAAATAGCCGGTACCAAGAGACCCAGTACTTC
J gene: TRBJ2-5
V gene: TRBV7-9
clone size: NA
D gene: NA

CDR3 protein: CASSSTSGSWETQYF
CDR3 DNA: TGTGCCAGCAGCTCTACTAGCGGGAGTTGGGAGACCCAGTACTTC
J gene: TRBJ2-5
V gene: TRBV5-4
clone size: NA
D gene: TRBD2

CDR3 protein: CASSLEPAGGHEQFF
CDR3 DNA: TGTGCCAGCAGCTTAGAACCAGCGGGAGGGCATGAGCAGTTCTTC
J gene: TRBJ2-1
V gene: TRBV7-2
clone size: NA
D gene: TRBD2

CDR3 protein: CASKPGQRYEQYF
CDR3 DNA: TGTGCCAGCAAACCAGGCCAAAGGTACGAGCAGTACTTC
J gene: TRBJ2-7
V gene: TRBV6-1
clone size: NA
D gene: NA

CDR3 protein: CASRSSAGLRTDTQYF
CDR3 DNA: TGTGCCAGCAGATCCTCGGCAGGGCTGAGAACAGATACGCAGTATTTT
J gene: TRBJ2-3
V gene: TRBV27
clone size: few
D gene: NA

CDR3 protein: CASSRRLAGETQYF
CDR3 DNA: TGTGCCAGCAGCCGACGCCTAGCGGGAGAGACCCAGTACTTC
J gene: TRBJ2-5
V gene: TRBV11-2
clone size: few
D gene: TRBD2

CDR3 protein: CATSPDSYNSPLHF
CDR3 DNA: TGTGCCACCTCCCCTGACAGTTATAATTCACCCCTCCACTTT
J gene: TRBJ1-6
V gene: TRBV10-3
clone size: NA
D gene: NA

CDR3 protein: CASSLPLGVKSGANVLTF
CDR3 DNA: TGTGCCAGCAGCTTACCCCTAGGGGTTAAGTCTGGGGCCAACGTCCTGACTTTC
J gene: TRBJ2-6
V gene: TRBV7-9
clone size: NA
D gene: NA

CDR3 protein: CASSYAGRLETQYF
CDR3 DNA: TGTGCCAGCAGTTATGCAGGGCGTCTAGAGACCCAGTACTTC
J gene: TRBJ2-5
V gene: TRBV27
clone size: once
D gene: NA

CDR3 protein: CASKGGQTYEQYF
CDR3 DNA: TGTGCCAGCAAAGGGGGCCAGACCTACGAGCAGTACTTC
J gene: TRBJ2-7
V gene: TRBV6-1
clone size: few
D gene: TRBD1

CDR3 protein: CASSVQAGPQFF
CDR3 DNA: TGTGCCAGCAGCGTACAGGCGGGGCCCCAGTTCTTC
J gene: TRBJ2-1
V gene: TRBV7-9
clone size: once
D gene: NA

CDR3 protein: CASSLHRAFTDTQYF
CDR3 DNA: TGTGCCAGCAGTCTCCACAGAGCCTTCACAGATACGCAGTATTTT
J gene: TRBJ2-3
V gene: TRBV27
clone size: NA
D gene: NA

CDR3 protein: CASSQVGGDGYTF
CDR3 DNA: TGTGCCAGCAGCCAAGTAGGGGGGGATGGCTACACCTTC
J gene: TRBJ1-2
V gene: TRBV14
clone size: few
D gene: NA

CDR3 protein: CSVADRVWSGSRYGYTF
CDR3 DNA: TGCAGCGTTGCGGACAGGGTCTGGAGCGGTAGCCGCTATGGCTACACCTTC
J gene: TRBJ1-2
V gene: TRBV29-1
clone size: NA
D gene: TRBD1

CDR3 protein: CSGPGGRVDTQYF
CDR3 DNA: TGCAGCGGTCCAGGGGGCAGGGTAGATACGCAGTATTTT
J gene: TRBJ2-3
V gene: TRBV29-1
clone size: once
D gene: TRBD1

CDR3 protein: CASSFDRHTEAFF
CDR3 DNA: TGTGCCAGCAGCTTCGACAGACATACTGAAGCTTTCTTT
J gene: TRBJ1-1
V gene: TRBV7-2
clone size: NA
D gene: NA